The 24 T cell receptor beta chains in this list originate from one sample, sequenced in a study of blood T cell repertoires in COVID-19. Profiling relied on immunoSEQ multiplex PCR, and the TCRdb table lists in-frame clones only, not all of them. The sample has fewer than 150,000 clones, around 87% seen once; the top ten hold 3.5% to 4.5%. Specimen: peripheral blood. Receptor source: a woman aged 40 to 55 with acute or convalescent COVID-19.

The rearrangement links TRBV3-1 (or the pseudogene TRBV3-2) to TRBJ2-1; TRBD1 aligns across 7 bases. The V gene end was trimmed by 4 bases and the J gene end by 0 bases; junction bases not matched to a gene: 6. The CDR3 is 16 residues long. The germline V gene encodes CDR1 LGHDT and CDR2 YNNKEL (reference sequence). For the CDR3, the DNA is TGTGCCAGCAGCCTCCGACAGGGAAGCTCCTACAATGAGCAGTTCTTC. This sequence encodes CASSLRQGSSYNEQFF.

This clone was recorded once. This chain joins TRBV19 and TRBJ1-1, with 7 bases fitting TRBD1. The junction had 12 bases not matched to a gene; V was cut back by 7 bases and J by 4 bases. The CDR3 covers 15 residues. Germline-derived CDR1 and CDR2 are LNHDA and SQIVND (reference sequence). CDR3 DNA: TGTGCCAGTACCCCAACAGGGAACAGGGGCACTGAAGCTTTCTTT. Translating it yields CASTPTGNRGTEAFF.

This clone was detected only a few times. The chain joins TRBV27 to TRBJ1-1; D uncertain. V was trimmed by 6 bases and J by 0 bases, leaving 8 bases between them. CDR3 length: 13 amino acids. CDR1 and CDR2 (germline): MNHEY, SMNVEV (reference sequence). The CDR3 nucleotides are TGTGCCAGCAGATACCAGTTGAACACTGAAGCTTTCTTT. Translated: CASRYQLNTEAFF.

This rearrangement joins TRBV30 to TRBJ1-2; tentatively, D is TRBD1 (6 bases). This CDR3 is built from 13 residues. V gave up 3 bases and J gave up 5 bases, with 13 bases separating them. Germline CDR1 is GTSNPN and CDR2 is SVGIG (reference sequence). The DNA of the CDR3 is TGTGCCTGGAGAAACCAGGGGTTTTATGGCTACACCTTC. Its protein product is CAWRNQGFYGYTF.

V usage is TRBV27 and J usage is TRBJ2-7; 9 nucleotides line up with TRBD1. CDR1 MNHEY and CDR2 SMNVEV come from the germline V gene (reference sequence). V shed 6 bases and J 5 bases; nucleotides not matched to a gene: 8. The CDR3 runs to 14 residues. The CDR3 loop reads CASREETGGNEQYF. Here the CDR3 DNA reads TGTGCCAGCAGAGAAGAGACAGGGGGGAACGAGCAGTACTTC.

The chain has TRBV19 and TRBJ1-5; 8 nucleotides match TRBD1. CDR3 size: 16 residues. J lost 3 bases, V lost 2 bases, and 6 bases had no gene match. CDR1 is LNHDA and CDR2 is SQIVND in the germline V gene (reference sequence). The chain's CDR3 is CASSIPLDRVNQPQHF. The CDR3 DNA is TGTGCCAGTAGTATACCCTTGGACAGGGTCAATCAGCCCCAGCATTTT.

This chain connects TRBV5-6 to TRBJ1-2; 12 positions agree with TRBD1. After removal of 4 bases from V and 5 bases from J, the junction contained 12 bases not matched to a gene. This CDR3 spans 17 amino acids. CDR1 is SGHDT, CDR2 YYEEEE, per germline. The CDR3: CASSPLGGTGGEYGYTF. The CDR3 DNA reads as TGTGCCAGCAGCCCACTTGGTGGGACAGGGGGCGAATATGGCTACACCTTC.

This clone is a singleton in its sample. The chain joins TRBV27 to TRBJ1-1; 8 bases fit TRBD1. The CDR3 contains 14 residues. With V trimmed by 7 bases and J by 6 bases, 10 bases remained unmatched. Per germline, CDR1 MNHEY and CDR2 SMNVEV (reference sequence). CDR3 DNA sequence: TGTGCCAGCAAAAACGGACAGGGTATCGCTGAAGCTTTCTTT. Translating it yields CASKNGQGIAEAFF.

V gene TRBV27 combines with J gene TRBJ2-7; 7 nucleotides agree with TRBD1. CDR3 size: 13 residues. V shed 2 bases, J shed 2 bases, and the junction held 0 bases outside the gene matches. Germline-derived CDR1 and CDR2 are MNHEY and SMNVEV (reference sequence). The CDR3 loop reads CASSLTGAYEQYF. DNA for the CDR3: TGTGCCAGCAGTTTAACAGGGGCCTACGAGCAGTACTTC.

Only one count was recorded for this clone. This sequence joins TRBV29-1 and TRBJ1-4; D perhaps matches TRBD1 (5 bases). This CDR3 is 12 amino acids long. With 4 bases removed from V and 7 bases from J, the gap between germline ends came to 10 bases. Germline V gene lookup returns CDR1 SQVTM and CDR2 ANQGSEA. In DNA form, the CDR3 reads TGCAGCGTTGGGGGGGGGACTGAAAAACTGTTTTTT. Protein product: CSVGGGTEKLFF.

The gene calls are TRBV7-2 and TRBJ1-5, with D possibly being TRBD1 (6 bases). Trimming took off 5 bases at V and 1 base at J, with 12 bases between the two ends. Germline CDR1 reads SGHTA; CDR2 reads FQGNSA. The CDR3 consists of 15 residues. The CDR3, as DNA: TGTGCCAGCAGCCCGGGACAAAAAAGCAATCAGCCCCAGCATTTT. It encodes CASSPGQKSNQPQHF.

The V and J genes are TRBV21-1 and TRBJ1-2; the D call TRBD1 from the table was never checked on the DNA. TRBV21-1 is marked as a pseudogene. This CDR3 has 15 residues. The CDR3 loop reads CASSKTLPGRRGYTF. CDR3 nucleotides: TGTGCCAGCAGCAAAACCCTACCAGGCCGAAGAGGCTACACCTTC.

The chain has TRBV3-1 (or the pseudogene TRBV3-2) and TRBJ1-1; TRBD1 aligns across 9 bases. Germline lookup yields CDR1 LGHDT and CDR2 YNNKEL (reference sequence). There are 15 residues in the CDR3. The ends lost 5 bases at V and 2 bases at J; junction bases unmatched: 6. This CDR3 is CASSKGTGLNTEAFF. The CDR3 DNA sequence: TGTGCCAGCAGCAAAGGGACAGGGCTCAACACTGAAGCTTTCTTT.

In nucleotides, the CDR3 is TGTGCCAGCAGCCACAGGGGGCATAGTGAAAAACTGTTTTTT. Translating it yields CASSHRGHSEKLFF. The V and J genes are TRBV7-8 and TRBJ1-4; 9 positions match TRBD1. The CDR3 is 14 amino acids. With V trimmed by 5 bases and J by 7 bases, 5 bases remained unmatched. Germline CDR1 reads SGHVS; CDR2 reads FQNEAQ. Full variable domain (missing parts from reference TRBV7-8 and TRBJ1-4): GAGVSQSPRYKVAKRGQDVALRCDPISGHVSLFWYQQALGQGPEFLTYFQNEAQLDKSGLPSDRFFAERPEGSVSTLKIQRTQQEDSAVYLCASSHRGHSEKLFFGSGTQLSVL.

The gene calls are TRBV27 and TRBJ2-1; the D gene is possibly TRBD2 (6 bases). Germline CDR1 reads MNHEY; CDR2 reads SMNVEV (reference sequence). V dropped 11 bases and J dropped 9 bases, with 14 bases sitting between them. CDR3 size: 11 residues. The chain's CDR3 is CACKDGGEQFF. The CDR3 DNA sequence: TGTGCCTGCAAGGACGGGGGTGAGCAGTTCTTC.

This clone was picked up a small number of times. The chain combines TRBV4-3 with TRBJ1-2; 8 bases line up with TRBD1. Trimming removed 0 bases from V and 7 bases from J; junction bases left unmatched: 7. CDR3 length: 15 amino acids. Germline loops: CDR1 LGHNA, CDR2 YSLEER. This CDR3 reads CASSQDPGGRGGYTF. In DNA, the CDR3 is TGCGCCAGCAGCCAAGATCCAGGGGGCAGGGGTGGCTACACCTTC.

The chain couples TRBV7-9 to TRBJ2-3; TRBD2 agrees at 7 bases. The CDR3 has 13 residues. The ends lost 8 bases at V and 2 bases at J; junction bases unmatched: 4. Germline lookup yields CDR1 SEHNR and CDR2 FQNEAQ (reference sequence). CDR3 sequence (DNA): TGTGCCAGCTTGGGAGGGTCCACAGATACGCAGTATTTT. Protein: CASLGGSTDTQYF.

The chain couples TRBV5-1 to TRBJ2-1, with 11 bases fitting TRBD1. The germline V gene encodes CDR1 SGHRS and CDR2 YFSETQ. The ends lost 3 bases at V and 7 bases at J; junction bases unmatched: 6. CDR3 length: 15 residues. This CDR3 is CASSSGQGDLNEQFF. The CDR3 bases are TGCGCCAGCAGCTCGGGACAGGGGGATTTGAATGAGCAGTTCTTC.

The V and J genes are TRBV10-3 and TRBJ1-3; D gene ambiguous. V gave up 9 bases and J gave up 4 bases, with 13 bases separating them. Per germline, CDR1 ENHRY and CDR2 SYGVKD. The CDR3 is made up of 13 amino acids. CDR3 DNA sequence: TGTGCCATGAGTCCCGACGGGGGAAACACCATATATTTT. Encoded protein: CAMSPDGGNTIYF.

This sequence joins TRBV7-3 and TRBJ1-1; no definite D call. V gave up 6 bases and J gave up 1 base, with 12 bases separating them. The CDR3 sequence is 14 residues long. CDR1 and CDR2 from the germline V gene are SGHTA and FQGTGA. In nucleotides, the CDR3 is TGTGCCAGCAGTCCAGAGCGGGGGAACACTGAAGCTTTCTTT. Translating it yields CASSPERGNTEAFF. Using reference TRBV7-3 and TRBJ1-1 for the parts outside the CDR3, the full variable domain is GAGVSQTPSNKVTEKGKYVELRCDPISGHTALYWYRQSLGQGPEFLIYFQGTGAADDSGLPNDRFFAVRPEGSVSTLKIQRTERGDSAVYLCASSPERGNTEAFFGQGTRLTVV.

The chain couples TRBV10-3 to TRBJ2-3; tentative D call: TRBD2 (5 bases). V gave up 6 bases and J gave up 0 bases, with 13 bases separating them. This CDR3 has 15 amino acids. Germline-derived CDR1 and CDR2 are ENHRY and SYGVKD. The CDR3 spells CAIRSGRGSTDTQYF. The CDR3 DNA sequence: TGTGCCATCAGATCAGGTCGGGGTAGCACAGATACGCAGTATTTT.

The chain combines TRBV30 with TRBJ2-7, with TRBD1 matching over 7 bases. After removal of 3 bases from V and 2 bases from J, the junction contained 4 bases not matched to a gene. Germline CDR1 GTSNPN, CDR2 SVGIG (reference sequence). This CDR3 contains 13 residues. The CDR3 region has the DNA TGTGCCTGGAGGACAGGGCCCGCCTACGAGCAGTACTTC. Translating gives CAWRTGPAYEQYF.

The chain couples TRBV7-9 to TRBJ1-3; D gene unclear. V was trimmed by 5 bases and J by 0 bases, leaving 2 bases between them. Germline loops: CDR1 SEHNR, CDR2 FQNEAQ (reference sequence). There are 12 residues in the CDR3. The CDR3 nucleotides are TGTGCCAGCAGCCTCTCTGGAAACACCATATATTTT. Protein product: CASSLSGNTIYF.

This clone showed up just once. Other DNA sequences within the sample encode an identical CDR3. The chain uses TRBV12-3 or TRBV12-4 and TRBJ1-2; 7 bases agree with TRBD1. With 5 bases clipped from V and 4 bases from J, the junction kept 4 bases outside the gene matches. This CDR3 comprises 13 residues. The CDR3 here is CASSPGTAYGYTF. Written as DNA, the CDR3 is TGTGCCAGCAGTCCGGGGACAGCCTATGGCTACACCTTC.